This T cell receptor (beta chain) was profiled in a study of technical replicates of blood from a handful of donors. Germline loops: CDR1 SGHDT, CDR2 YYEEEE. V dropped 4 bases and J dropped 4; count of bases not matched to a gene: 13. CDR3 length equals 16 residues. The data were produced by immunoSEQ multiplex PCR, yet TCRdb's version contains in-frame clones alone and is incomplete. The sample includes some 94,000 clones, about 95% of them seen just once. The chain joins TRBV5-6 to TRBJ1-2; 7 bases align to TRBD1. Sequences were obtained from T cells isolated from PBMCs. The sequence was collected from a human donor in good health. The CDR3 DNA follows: TGTGCCAGCAGCCTAGACGTGACAGGGTTCCCCTATGGCTACACCTTC. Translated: CASSLDVTGFPYGYTF. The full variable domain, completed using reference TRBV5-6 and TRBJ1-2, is DAGVTQSPTHLIKTRGQQVTLRCSPKSGHDTVSWYQQALGQGPQFIFQYYEEEERQRGNFPDRFSGHQFPNYSSELNVNALLLGDSALYLCASSLDVTGFPYGYTFGSGTRLTVV.